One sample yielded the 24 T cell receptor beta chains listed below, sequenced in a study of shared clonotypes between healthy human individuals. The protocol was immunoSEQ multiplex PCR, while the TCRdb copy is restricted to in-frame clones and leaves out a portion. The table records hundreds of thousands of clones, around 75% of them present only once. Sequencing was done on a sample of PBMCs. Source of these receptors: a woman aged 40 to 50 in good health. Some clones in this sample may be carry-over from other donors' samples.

The chain's CDR3 is CASSQGPTSGPSGAYNEQFF. The CDR3 region has the DNA TGCGCCAGCAGCCAAGGACCCACTTCTGGTCCAAGCGGGGCCTACAATGAGCAGTTCTTC. The chain joins TRBV4-1 to TRBJ2-1; 7 bases align to TRBD2. Germline loops: CDR1 MGHRA, CDR2 YSYEKL. CDR3 size: 20 residues. The ends lost 1 base at V and 2 bases at J; junction bases unmatched: 17.

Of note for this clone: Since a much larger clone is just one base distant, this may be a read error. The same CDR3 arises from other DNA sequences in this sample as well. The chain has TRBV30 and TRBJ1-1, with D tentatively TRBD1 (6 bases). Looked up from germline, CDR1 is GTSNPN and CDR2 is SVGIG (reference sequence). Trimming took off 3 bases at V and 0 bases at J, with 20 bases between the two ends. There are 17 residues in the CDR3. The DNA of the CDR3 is TGTGCCTGGAGCCCCCCAGGGGCCAACTCCATGAACACTGAAGCTTTCTTT. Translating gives CAWSPPGANSMNTEAFF.

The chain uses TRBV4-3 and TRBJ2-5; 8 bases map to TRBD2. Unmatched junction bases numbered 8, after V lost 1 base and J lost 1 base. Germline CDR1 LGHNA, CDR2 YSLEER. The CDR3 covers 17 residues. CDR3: CASSQGALAGSQETQYF. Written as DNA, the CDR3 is TGCGCCAGCAGCCAAGGTGCATTAGCGGGGAGCCAAGAGACCCAGTACTTC.

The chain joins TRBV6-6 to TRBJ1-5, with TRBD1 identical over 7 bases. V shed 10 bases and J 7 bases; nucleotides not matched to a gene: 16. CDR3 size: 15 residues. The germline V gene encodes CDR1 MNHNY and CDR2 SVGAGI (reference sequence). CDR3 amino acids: CATSSTRDSGQPQHF. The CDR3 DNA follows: TGTGCCACCTCGTCCACCCGGGACAGCGGGCAGCCCCAGCATTTT.

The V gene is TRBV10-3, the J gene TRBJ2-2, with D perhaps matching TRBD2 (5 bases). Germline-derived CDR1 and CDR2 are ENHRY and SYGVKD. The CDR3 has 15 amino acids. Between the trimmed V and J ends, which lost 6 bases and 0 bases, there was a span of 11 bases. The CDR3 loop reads CAIRTITPNTGELFF. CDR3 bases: TGTGCCATCAGGACTATTACCCCGAACACCGGGGAGCTGTTTTTT.

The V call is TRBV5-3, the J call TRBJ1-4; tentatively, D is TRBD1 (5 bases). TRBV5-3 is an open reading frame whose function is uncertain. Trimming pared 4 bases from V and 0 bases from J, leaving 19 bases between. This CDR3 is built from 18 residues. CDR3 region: CARSMGTPGWTTNEKLFF. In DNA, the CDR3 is TGTGCCAGAAGCATGGGGACGCCGGGGTGGACAACTAATGAAAAACTGTTTTTT.

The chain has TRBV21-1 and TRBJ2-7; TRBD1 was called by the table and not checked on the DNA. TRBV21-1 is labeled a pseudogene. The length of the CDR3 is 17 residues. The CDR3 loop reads CASSKLPPGQGFGEQYF. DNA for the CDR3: TGTGCCAGCAGCAAGCTTCCTCCGGGACAGGGGTTCGGCGAGCAGTACTTC.

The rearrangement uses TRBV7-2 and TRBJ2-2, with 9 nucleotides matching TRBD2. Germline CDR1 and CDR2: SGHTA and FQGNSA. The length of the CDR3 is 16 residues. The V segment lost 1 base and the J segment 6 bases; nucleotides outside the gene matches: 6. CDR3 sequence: CASSLVTSGSAGELFF. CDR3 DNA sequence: TGTGCCAGCAGCTTAGTTACTAGCGGGTCCGCCGGGGAGCTGTTTTTT.

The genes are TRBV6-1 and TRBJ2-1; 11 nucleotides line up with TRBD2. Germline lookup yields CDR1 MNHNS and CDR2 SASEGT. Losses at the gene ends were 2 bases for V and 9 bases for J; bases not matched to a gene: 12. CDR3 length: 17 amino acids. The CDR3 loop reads CASSETTSGSPGGEQFF. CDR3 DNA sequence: TGTGCCAGCAGTGAAACTACTAGCGGGAGTCCAGGAGGTGAGCAGTTCTTC.

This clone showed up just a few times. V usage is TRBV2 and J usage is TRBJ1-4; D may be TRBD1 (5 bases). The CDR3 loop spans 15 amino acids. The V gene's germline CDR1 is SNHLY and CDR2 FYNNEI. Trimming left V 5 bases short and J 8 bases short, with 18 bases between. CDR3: CASSPPAQGLEKLFF. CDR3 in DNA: TGTGCCAGCAGTCCCCCCGCGCAGGGACTAGAAAAACTGTTTTTT.

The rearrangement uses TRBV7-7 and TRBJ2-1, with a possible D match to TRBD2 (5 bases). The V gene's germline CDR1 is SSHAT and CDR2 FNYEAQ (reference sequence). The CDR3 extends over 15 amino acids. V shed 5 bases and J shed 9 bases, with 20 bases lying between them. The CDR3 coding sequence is TGTGCCAGCAGCACGGGTTTGGAGGATGAGGGTGAGCAGTTCTTC. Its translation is CASSTGLEDEGEQFF.

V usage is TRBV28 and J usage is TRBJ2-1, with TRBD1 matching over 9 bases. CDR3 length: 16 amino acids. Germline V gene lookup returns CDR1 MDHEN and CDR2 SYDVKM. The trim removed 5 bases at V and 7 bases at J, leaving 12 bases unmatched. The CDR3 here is CASSETGNRGRNEQFF. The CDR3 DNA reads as TGTGCCAGCAGTGAAACCGGGAACAGGGGGCGGAATGAGCAGTTCTTC.

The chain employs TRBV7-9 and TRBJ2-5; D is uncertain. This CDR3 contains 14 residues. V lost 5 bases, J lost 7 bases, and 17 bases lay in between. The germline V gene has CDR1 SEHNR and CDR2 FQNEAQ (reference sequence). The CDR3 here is CASSHLGPMGTQYF. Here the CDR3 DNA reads TGTGCCAGCAGCCACCTAGGGCCCATGGGGACCCAGTACTTC.

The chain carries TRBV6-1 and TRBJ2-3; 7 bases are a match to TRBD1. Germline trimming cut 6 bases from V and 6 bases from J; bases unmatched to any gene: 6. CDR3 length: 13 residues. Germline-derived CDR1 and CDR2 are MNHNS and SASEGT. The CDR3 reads CASSRTGVDTQYF. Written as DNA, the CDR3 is TGTGCCAGCAGCCGAACAGGGGTCGATACGCAGTATTTT.

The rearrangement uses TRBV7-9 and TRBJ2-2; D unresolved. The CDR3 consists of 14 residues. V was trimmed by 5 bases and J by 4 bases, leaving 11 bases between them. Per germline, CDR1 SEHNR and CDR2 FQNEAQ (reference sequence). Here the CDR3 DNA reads TGTGCCAGCAGCGCGCCCCCGGGCACCGGGGAGCTGTTTTTT. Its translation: CASSAPPGTGELFF.

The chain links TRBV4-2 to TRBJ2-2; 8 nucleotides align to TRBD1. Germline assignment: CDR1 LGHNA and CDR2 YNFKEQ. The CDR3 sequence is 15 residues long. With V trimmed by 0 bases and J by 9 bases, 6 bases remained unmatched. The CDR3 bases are TGTGCCAGCAGCCAAGATCCAGGGGGCGCCCGGGAGCTGTTTTTT. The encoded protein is CASSQDPGGARELFF.

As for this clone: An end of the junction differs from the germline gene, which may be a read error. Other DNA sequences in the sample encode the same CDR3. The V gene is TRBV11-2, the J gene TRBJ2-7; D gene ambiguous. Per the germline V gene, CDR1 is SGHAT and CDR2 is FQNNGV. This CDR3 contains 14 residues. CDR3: CASSLPTRSYEQYF. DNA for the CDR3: TGTGCCAGCAGCTTGCCAACACGCTCCTACGAACAGTACTTC.

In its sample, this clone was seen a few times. The DNA of the CDR3 is TGTGCCAGCAGCCAAAAGGGGGGCACCGGGGAGCTGTTTTTT. Translation: CASSQKGGTGELFF. The chain has TRBV4-2 and TRBJ2-2; the D gene could be TRBD1 or TRBD2 (6 bases each). The CDR3 spans 14 residues. Germline lookup yields CDR1 LGHNA and CDR2 YNFKEQ. Trimming removed 2 bases at V and 4 bases at J, with 8 bases between.

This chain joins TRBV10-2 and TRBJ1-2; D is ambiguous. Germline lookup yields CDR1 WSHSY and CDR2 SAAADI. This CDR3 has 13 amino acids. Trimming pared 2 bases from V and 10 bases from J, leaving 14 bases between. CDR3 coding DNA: TGCGCCAGCAGTGAGCCTCCCTGGGGAGCCTACACCTTC. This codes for CASSEPPWGAYTF.

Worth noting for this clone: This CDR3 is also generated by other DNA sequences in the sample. Here the CDR3 DNA reads TGTGCCAGCAGTTTGCTTTACGAGCAGTACTTC. Its protein is CASSLLYEQYF. V is TRBV28 and J is TRBJ2-7; D call uncertain. The V end was cut by 3 bases, the J end by 4 bases, with 4 bases between. The length of the CDR3 is 11 residues. In germline, CDR1 is MDHEN, CDR2 SYDVKM. The full variable domain, completed using reference TRBV28 and TRBJ2-7, is DVKVTQSSRYLVKRTGEKVFLECVQDMDHENMFWYRQDPGLGLRLIYFSYDVKMKEKGDIPEGYSVSREKKERFSLILESASTNQTSMYLCASSLLYEQYFGPGTRLTVT.

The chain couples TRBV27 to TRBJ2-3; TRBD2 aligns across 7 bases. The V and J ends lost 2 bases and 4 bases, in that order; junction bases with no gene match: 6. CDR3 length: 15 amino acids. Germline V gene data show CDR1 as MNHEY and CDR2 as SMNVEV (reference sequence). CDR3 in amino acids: CASSLGAGVPDTQYF. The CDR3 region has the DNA TGTGCCAGCAGTTTAGGGGCGGGAGTCCCAGATACGCAGTATTTT.

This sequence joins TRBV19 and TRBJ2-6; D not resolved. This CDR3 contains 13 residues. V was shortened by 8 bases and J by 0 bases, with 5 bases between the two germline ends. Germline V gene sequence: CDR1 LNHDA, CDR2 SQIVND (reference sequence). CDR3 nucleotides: TGTGCCAGTCGCGTCTCTGGGGCCAACGTCCTGACTTTC. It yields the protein CASRVSGANVLTF.

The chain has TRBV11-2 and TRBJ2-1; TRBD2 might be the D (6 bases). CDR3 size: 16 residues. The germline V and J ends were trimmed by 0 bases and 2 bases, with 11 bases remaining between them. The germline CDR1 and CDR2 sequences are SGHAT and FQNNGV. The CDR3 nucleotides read TGTGCCAGCAGCTTAGATCGGGCTAGCGCCTACAATGAGCAGTTCTTC. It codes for CASSLDRASAYNEQFF.

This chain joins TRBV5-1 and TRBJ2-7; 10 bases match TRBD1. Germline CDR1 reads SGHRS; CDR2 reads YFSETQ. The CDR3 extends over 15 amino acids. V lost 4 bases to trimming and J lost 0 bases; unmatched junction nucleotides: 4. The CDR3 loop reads CASSLGTGASYEQYF. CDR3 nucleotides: TGCGCCAGCAGCCTCGGGACAGGGGCCTCCTACGAGCAGTACTTC.